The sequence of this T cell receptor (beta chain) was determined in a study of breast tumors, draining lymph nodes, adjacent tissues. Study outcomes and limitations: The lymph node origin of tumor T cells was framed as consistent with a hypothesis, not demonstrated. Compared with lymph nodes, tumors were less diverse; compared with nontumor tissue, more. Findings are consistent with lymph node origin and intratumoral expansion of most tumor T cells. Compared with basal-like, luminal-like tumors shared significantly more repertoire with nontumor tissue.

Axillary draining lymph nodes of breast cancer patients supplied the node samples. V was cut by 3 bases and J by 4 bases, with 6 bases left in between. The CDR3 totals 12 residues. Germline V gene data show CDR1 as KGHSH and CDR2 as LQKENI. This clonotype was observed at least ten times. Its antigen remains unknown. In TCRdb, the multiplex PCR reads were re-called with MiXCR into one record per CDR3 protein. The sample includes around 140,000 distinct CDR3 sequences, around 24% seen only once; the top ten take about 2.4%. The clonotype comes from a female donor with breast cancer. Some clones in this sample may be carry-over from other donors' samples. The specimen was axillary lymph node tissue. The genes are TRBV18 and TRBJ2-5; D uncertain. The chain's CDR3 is CASSPNIETQYF. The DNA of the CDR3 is TGTGCCAGCTCACCCAACATAGAGACCCAGTACTTC.